The source of this T cell receptor beta chain is a study of blood T cell repertoires in COVID-19. As for the study in general: The United States, Italy and Spain were the sources of the acute and convalescent COVID-19 samples.

Seattle participants joined during active infection and were tracked over time. The junction had 3 bases not matched to a gene; V was cut back by 3 bases and J by 4 bases. CDR3 length: 14 residues. Germline CDR1 and CDR2: GTSNPN and SVGIG (reference sequence). Profiling relied on immunoSEQ multiplex PCR, and the TCRdb table lists in-frame clones only, not all of them. The sample holds about half a million clones; roughly 89% are singletons and the top ten take roughly 0.92%. This rearrangement joins TRBV30 to TRBJ2-1; 10 nucleotides agree with TRBD2. The sequencing input was peripheral blood. This TCR was recovered from a man aged 18 to 29 with COVID-19, enrolled during active disease. CDR3 loop: CAWSGGLAYNEQFF. In DNA, the CDR3 is TGTGCCTGGAGCGGGGGACTAGCGTACAATGAGCAGTTCTTC. The complete variable domain, with remaining parts taken from reference TRBV30 and TRBJ2-1, reads SQTIHQWPATLVQPVGSPLSLECTVEGTSNPNLYWYRQAAGRGLQLLFYSVGIGQISSEVPQNLSASRPQDRQFILSSKKLLLSDSGFYLCAWSGGLAYNEQFFGPGTRLTVL.